Listed below are T cell receptor beta chains from one sample, sequenced in a study of blood T cell repertoires in COVID-19. Produced via immunoSEQ multiplex PCR; TCRdb's table is partial and in-frame only. The repertoire holds roughly 300,000 clones, 85% to 90% seen once, with 1.8% in the top ten. Source material: peripheral blood. These receptors were collected from a woman aged 30 to 39 with COVID-19, enrolled during active disease. Each CDR3 is given with its conserved first and last residue. Not every row has a clone size; where given, it reads once, few, many or a size class.

CDR3: CATKGGAGNTIYF
size: NA
V: TRBV2
J: TRBJ1-3

CDR3: CASSLSLRDTQYF
size: NA
V: TRBV7-3
J: TRBJ2-3

CDR3: CASRRGETQYF
size: NA
V: TRBV28
J: TRBJ2-5

CDR3: CATSDFGTGVYNEQFF
size: NA
V: TRBV24-1
J: TRBJ2-1

CDR3: CATSRDPQNTIYF
size: once
V: TRBV15
J: TRBJ1-3

CDR3: CASSVTGNYGYTF
size: few
V: TRBV5-1
J: TRBJ1-2

CDR3: CASGLSTGGPHGYTF
size: NA
V: TRBV12-5
J: TRBJ1-2

CDR3: CASSLAGTVVGGYTF
size: NA
V: TRBV7-8
J: TRBJ1-2

CDR3: CASSRAGSNQPQHF
size: NA
V: TRBV3-1/TRBV3-2
J: TRBJ1-5

CDR3: CASSDLRGPQHF
size: NA
V: TRBV6-1
J: TRBJ1-5

CDR3: CASSANRFTSTNEKLFF
size: NA
V: TRBV7-9
J: TRBJ1-4

CDR3: CASSLTAYEQYF
size: NA
V: TRBV18
J: TRBJ2-7

CDR3: CASAKRQAGNEKLFF
size: NA
V: TRBV5-1
J: TRBJ1-4

CDR3: CASNRGSTDTQYF
size: NA
V: TRBV10-2
J: TRBJ2-3

CDR3: CASRPQQGGDQPQHF
size: NA
V: TRBV3-1/TRBV3-2
J: TRBJ1-5

CDR3: CASSQPRGLFEEAFF
size: NA
V: TRBV14
J: TRBJ1-1

CDR3: CASSFRRRGGNSPLHF
size: NA
V: TRBV28
J: TRBJ1-6

CDR3: CASPTRALNTQYF
size: NA
V: TRBV19
J: TRBJ2-3

CDR3: CASSYAGGNQPQHF
size: once
V: TRBV6-2/TRBV6-3
J: TRBJ1-5

CDR3: CSVDLGREQFF
size: once
V: TRBV29-1
J: TRBJ2-1

CDR3: CASSLDTGLNYGYTF
size: NA
V: TRBV7-9
J: TRBJ1-2

CDR3: CAIMGQGKGDTQYF
size: NA
V: TRBV10-3
J: TRBJ2-3

CDR3: CASSLDVQGSGNTIYF
size: NA
V: TRBV5-1
J: TRBJ1-3

CDR3: CASSPTLGNDEQYF
size: NA
V: TRBV6-5
J: TRBJ2-7

CDR3: CASSVGGQIYSGNTIYF
size: NA
V: TRBV9
J: TRBJ1-3

CDR3: CASSLGGGQSYTQYF
size: NA
V: TRBV5-1
J: TRBJ2-3

CDR3: CASSVRTGNTEAFF
size: NA
V: TRBV6-5
J: TRBJ1-1

CDR3: CASSFQRAGTYEQYF
size: NA
V: TRBV11-3
J: TRBJ2-7

CDR3: CASMRGNQPQHF
size: NA
V: TRBV12-3/TRBV12-4
J: TRBJ1-5

CDR3: CASSWGQNTEAFF
size: NA
V: TRBV11-2
J: TRBJ1-1

CDR3: CASSAGSTDTQYF
size: NA
V: TRBV9
J: TRBJ2-3

CDR3: CASSLSSGTGLGYGYTF
size: few
V: TRBV28
J: TRBJ1-2

CDR3: CASSIGGLLNTEAFF
size: NA
V: TRBV19
J: TRBJ1-1

CDR3: CASSSTASSYNSPLHF
size: NA
V: TRBV28
J: TRBJ1-6

CDR3: CASSLDADNYGYTF
size: few
V: TRBV5-1
J: TRBJ1-2

CDR3: CATSHRQVIDTEAFF
size: NA
V: TRBV15
J: TRBJ1-1

CDR3: CSVESPNRGYEQYF
size: NA
V: TRBV29-1
J: TRBJ2-7

CDR3: CASSMQRGTEAFF
size: NA
V: TRBV19
J: TRBJ1-1

CDR3: CASSLDRGTHNEQFF
size: NA
V: TRBV7-6
J: TRBJ2-1